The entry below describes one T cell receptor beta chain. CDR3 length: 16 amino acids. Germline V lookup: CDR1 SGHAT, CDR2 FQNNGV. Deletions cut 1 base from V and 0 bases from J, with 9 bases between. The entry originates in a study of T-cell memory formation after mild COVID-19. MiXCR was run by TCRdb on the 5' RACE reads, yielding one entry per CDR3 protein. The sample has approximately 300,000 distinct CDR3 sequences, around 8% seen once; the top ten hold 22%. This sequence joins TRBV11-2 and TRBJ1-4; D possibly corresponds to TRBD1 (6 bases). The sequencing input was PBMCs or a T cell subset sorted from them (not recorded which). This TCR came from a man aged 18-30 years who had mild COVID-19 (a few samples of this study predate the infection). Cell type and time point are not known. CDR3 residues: CASSLGQVPTNEKLFF. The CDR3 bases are TGTGCCAGCAGCTTAGGACAGGTCCCAACTAATGAAAAACTGTTTTTT.